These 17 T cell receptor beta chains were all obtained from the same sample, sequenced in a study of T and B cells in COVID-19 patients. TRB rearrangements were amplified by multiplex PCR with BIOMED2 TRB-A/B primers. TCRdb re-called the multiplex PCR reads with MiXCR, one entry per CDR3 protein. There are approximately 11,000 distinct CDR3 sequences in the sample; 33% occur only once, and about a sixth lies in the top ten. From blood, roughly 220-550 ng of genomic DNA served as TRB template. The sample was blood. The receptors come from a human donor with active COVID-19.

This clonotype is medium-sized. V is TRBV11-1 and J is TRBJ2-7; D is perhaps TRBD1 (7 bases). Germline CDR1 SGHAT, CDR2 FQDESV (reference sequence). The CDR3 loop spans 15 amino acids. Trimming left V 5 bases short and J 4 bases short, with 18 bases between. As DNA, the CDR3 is TGTGCCAGCAGCCCAGCGGGCCAGGGGGTATACGAGCAGTACTTC. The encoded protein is CASSPAGQGVYEQYF.

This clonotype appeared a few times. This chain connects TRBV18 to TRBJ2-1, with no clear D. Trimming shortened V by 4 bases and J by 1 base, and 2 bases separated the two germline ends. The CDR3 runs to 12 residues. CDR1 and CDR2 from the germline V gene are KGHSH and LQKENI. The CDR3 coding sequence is TGTGCCAGCTCACTGTCCTACAATGAGCAGTTCTTC. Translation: CASSLSYNEQFF.

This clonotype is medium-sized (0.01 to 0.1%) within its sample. CDR3: CASRLTGQETQYF. Written as DNA, the CDR3 is TGTGCCAGCAGACTGACAGGCCAAGAGACCCAGTACTTC. The rearrangement links TRBV5-5 to TRBJ2-5; D might be TRBD1 (6 bases). This CDR3 is 13 amino acids long. V dropped 5 bases and J dropped 1 base, with 9 bases sitting between them. The germline CDR1 and CDR2 sequences are SGHKS and YYEKEE (reference sequence).

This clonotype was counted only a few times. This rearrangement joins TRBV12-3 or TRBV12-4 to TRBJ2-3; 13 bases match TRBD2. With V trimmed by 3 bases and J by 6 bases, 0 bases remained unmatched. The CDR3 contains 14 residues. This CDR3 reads CASSLTSGGDTQYF. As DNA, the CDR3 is TGTGCCAGCAGTTTGACTAGCGGGGGGGATACGCAGTATTTT.

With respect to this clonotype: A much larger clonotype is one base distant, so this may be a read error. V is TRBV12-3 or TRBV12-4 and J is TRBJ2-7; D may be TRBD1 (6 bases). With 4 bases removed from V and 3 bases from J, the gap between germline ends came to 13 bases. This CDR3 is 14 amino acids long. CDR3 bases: TGTGCCAGCAGTTACGGGGACATCAACTACGAGCAGTACTTC. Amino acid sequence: CASSYGDINYEQYF.

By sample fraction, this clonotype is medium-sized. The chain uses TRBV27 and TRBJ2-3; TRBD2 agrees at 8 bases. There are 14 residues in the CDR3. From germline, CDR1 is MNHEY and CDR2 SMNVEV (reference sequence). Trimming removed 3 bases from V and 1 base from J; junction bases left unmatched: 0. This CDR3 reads CASSFSGGTDTQYF. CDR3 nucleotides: TGTGCCAGCAGTTTTAGCGGGGGCACAGATACGCAGTATTTT.

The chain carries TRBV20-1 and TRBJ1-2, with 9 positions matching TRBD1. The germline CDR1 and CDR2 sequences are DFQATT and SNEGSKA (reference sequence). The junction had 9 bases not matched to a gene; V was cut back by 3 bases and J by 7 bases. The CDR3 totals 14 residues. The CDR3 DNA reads TGCAGTGCTAGGGCCGACAGGGGGGTAGGTGGCTACACCTTC. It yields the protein CSARADRGVGGYTF.

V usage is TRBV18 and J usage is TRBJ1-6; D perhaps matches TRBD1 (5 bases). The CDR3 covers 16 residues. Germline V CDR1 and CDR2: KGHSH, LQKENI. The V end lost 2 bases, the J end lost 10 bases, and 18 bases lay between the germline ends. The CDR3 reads CASSPDGAGSGSPLHF. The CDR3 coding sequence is TGTGCCAGCTCACCAGACGGGGCAGGATCTGGGTCACCCCTCCACTTT.

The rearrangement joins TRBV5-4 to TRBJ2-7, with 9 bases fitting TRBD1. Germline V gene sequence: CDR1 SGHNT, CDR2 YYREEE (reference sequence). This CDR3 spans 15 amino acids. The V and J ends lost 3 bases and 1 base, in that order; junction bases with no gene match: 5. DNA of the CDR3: TGTGCCAGCAGCTCAGGACAGGGGAAATCCTACGAGCAGTACTTC. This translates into CASSSGQGKSYEQYF.

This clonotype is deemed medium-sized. DNA of the CDR3: TGTGCCAGTGGCCACCAGGGTGAGGAAAAACTGTTTTTT. Translating gives CASGHQGEEKLFF. The genes are TRBV19 and TRBJ1-4; D may be TRBD1 (5 bases). From germline, CDR1 is LNHDA and CDR2 SQIVND (reference sequence). V was shortened by 8 bases and J by 8 bases, with 15 bases between the two germline ends. The CDR3 totals 13 residues.

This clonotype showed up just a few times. The DNA for the CDR3 is TGTGCCAGCAGCTCCGGGACAGGCTCAGCCCTGGAGCAGTTCTTC. This codes for CASSSGTGSALEQFF. This chain connects TRBV7-6 to TRBJ2-1; 8 positions match TRBD1. V trimming: 4 bases; J trimming: 10 bases; junction bases outside the gene matches: 12. CDR1 SGHVS and CDR2 FNYEAQ come from the germline V gene. The CDR3 is 15 amino acids.

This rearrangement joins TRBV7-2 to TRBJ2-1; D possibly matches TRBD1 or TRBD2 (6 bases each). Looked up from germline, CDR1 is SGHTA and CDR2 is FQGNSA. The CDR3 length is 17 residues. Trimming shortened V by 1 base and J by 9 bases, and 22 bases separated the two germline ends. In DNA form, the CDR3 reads TGTGCCAGCAGCTTAGTCGGGGTTCGTGGGGGGCTAGTTGAGCAGTTCTTC. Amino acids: CASSLVGVRGGLVEQFF.

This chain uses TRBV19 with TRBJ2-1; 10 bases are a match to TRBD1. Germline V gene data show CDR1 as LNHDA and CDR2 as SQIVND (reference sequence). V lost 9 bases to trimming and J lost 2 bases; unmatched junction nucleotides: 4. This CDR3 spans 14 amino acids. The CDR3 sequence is CASKGQGAYNEQFF. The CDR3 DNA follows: TGTGCCAGCAAAGGACAGGGGGCCTACAATGAGCAGTTCTTC.

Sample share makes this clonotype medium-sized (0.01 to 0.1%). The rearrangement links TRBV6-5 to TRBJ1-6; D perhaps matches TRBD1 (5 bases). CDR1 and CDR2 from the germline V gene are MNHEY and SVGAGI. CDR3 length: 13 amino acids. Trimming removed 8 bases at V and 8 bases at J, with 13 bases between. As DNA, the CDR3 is TGTGCCAGCGGCAGGGTCGAGGATTCACCCCTCCACTTT. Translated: CASGRVEDSPLHF.

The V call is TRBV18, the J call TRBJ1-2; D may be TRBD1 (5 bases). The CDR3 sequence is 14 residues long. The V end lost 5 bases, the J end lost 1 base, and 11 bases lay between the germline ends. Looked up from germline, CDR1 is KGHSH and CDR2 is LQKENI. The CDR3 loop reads CASSSGRGNYGYTF. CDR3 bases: TGTGCCAGCTCATCAGGGCGCGGTAACTATGGCTACACCTTC.

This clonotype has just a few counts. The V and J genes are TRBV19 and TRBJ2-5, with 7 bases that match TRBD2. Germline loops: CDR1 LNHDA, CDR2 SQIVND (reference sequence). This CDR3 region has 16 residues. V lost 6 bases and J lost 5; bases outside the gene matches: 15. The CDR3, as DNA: TGTGCCAGTAGCCCCCTGGGGGGGGGACCGTGGGAGACCCAGTACTTC. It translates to CASSPLGGGPWETQYF.

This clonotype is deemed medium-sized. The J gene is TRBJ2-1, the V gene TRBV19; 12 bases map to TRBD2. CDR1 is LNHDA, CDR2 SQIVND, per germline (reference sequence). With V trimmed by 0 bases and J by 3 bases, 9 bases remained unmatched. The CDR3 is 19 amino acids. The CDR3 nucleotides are TGTGCCAGTAGTATAGATGCTCCTAGCGGGGGGGCATTCTACAATGAGCAGTTCTTC. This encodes CASSIDAPSGGAFYNEQFF.